This T cell receptor beta chain was sequenced in a study of shared clonotypes between healthy human individuals. Regarding the study as a whole: Limited genetic and exposure-history diversity came from having few donors. Between a handful of donors, naive CD4 clonotypes were shared at a level of about 5%. Rarefaction showed sorted-subset sequencing was incomplete despite large depth. Depth of sequencing was expected to influence donor clonotype sharing.

This clone is a singleton in its sample. Its matching antigen is unknown. Profiled with immunoSEQ multiplex PCR; TCRdb holds only in-frame clones, not every one. The profile shows roughly 400,000 clones, 95% to 97% of them singletons. This receptor was identified in a man younger than 40 in good health. Material for sequencing was memory CD8+ T cells sorted from blood. Subset here: CD45RO+ cells pooled with CCR7-negative TemRA cells.

The CDR3 sequence is CASSYSKRGEQFF. The CDR3 DNA follows: TGTGCCAGCAGTTACTCGAAGAGGGGTGAGCAGTTCTTC. This chain joins TRBV6-5 and TRBJ2-1; D possibly matches TRBD1 or TRBD2 (5 bases each). V lost 0 bases, J lost 9 bases, and 9 bases lay in between. The CDR3 is 13 residues long. The germline gives CDR1 MNHEY, CDR2 SVGAGI.